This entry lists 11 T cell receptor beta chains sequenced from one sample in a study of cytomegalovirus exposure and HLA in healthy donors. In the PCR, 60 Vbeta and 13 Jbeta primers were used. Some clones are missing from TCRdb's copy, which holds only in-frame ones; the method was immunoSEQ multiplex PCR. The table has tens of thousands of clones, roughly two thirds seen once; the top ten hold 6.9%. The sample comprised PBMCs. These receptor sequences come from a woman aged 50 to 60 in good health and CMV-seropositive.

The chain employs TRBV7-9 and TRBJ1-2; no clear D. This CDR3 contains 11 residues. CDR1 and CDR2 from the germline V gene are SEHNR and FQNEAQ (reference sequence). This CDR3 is CSTFRLYGYTF. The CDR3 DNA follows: TGTTCCACCTTTCGTCTCTATGGCTACACCTTC. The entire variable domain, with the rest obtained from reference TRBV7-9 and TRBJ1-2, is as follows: DTGVSQNPRHKITKRGQNVTFRCDPISEHNRLYWYRQTLGQGPEFLTYFQNEAQLEKSRLLSDRFSAERPKGSFSTLEIQRTEQGDSAMYLCSTFRLYGYTFGSGTRLTVV.

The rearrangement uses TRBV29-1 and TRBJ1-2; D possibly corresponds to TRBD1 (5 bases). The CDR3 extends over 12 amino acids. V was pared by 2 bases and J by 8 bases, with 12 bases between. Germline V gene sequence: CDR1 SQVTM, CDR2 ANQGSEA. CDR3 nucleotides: TGCAGCGTTGAACGGGCAGGGATCGGCTACACCTTC. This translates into CSVERAGIGYTF.

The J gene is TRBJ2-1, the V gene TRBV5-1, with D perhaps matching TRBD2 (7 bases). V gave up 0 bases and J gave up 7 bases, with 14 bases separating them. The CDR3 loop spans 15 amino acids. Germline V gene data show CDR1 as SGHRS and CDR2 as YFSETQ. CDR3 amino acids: CASSLVGRTDNEQFF. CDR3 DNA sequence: TGCGCCAGCAGCTTGGTCGGGAGGACAGATAATGAGCAGTTCTTC.

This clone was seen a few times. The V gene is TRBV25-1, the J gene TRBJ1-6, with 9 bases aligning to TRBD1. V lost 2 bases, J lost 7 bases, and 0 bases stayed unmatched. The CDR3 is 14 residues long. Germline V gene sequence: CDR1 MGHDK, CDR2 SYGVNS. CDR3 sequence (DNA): TGTGCCAGCAGTGAAACAGGGGGCAATTCACCCCTCCACTTT. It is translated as CASSETGGNSPLHF.

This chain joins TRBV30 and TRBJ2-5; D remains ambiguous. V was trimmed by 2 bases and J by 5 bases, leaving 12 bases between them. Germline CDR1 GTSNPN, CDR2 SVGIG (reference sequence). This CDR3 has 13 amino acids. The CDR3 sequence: CAWSRWRFETQYF. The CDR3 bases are TGTGCCTGGAGTAGGTGGCGGTTCGAGACCCAGTACTTC. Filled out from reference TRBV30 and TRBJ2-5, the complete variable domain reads SQTIHQWPATLVQPVGSPLSLECTVEGTSNPNLYWYRQAAGRGLQLLFYSVGIGQISSEVPQNLSASRPQDRQFILSSKKLLLSDSGFYLCAWSRWRFETQYFGPGTRLLVL.

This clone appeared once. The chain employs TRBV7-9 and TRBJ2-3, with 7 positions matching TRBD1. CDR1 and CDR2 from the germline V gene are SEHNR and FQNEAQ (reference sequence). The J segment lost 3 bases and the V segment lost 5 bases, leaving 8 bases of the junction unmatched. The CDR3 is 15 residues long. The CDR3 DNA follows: TGTGCCAGCAGCCCACTTGACAGGGCGACAGATACGCAGTATTTT. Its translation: CASSPLDRATDTQYF.

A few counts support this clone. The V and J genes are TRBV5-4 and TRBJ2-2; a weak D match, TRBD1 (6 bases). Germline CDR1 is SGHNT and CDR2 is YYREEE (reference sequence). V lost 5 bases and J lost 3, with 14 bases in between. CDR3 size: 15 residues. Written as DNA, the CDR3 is TGTGCCAGCAGGAACAGGGCTGGAGACACCGGGGAGCTGTTTTTT. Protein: CASRNRAGDTGELFF.

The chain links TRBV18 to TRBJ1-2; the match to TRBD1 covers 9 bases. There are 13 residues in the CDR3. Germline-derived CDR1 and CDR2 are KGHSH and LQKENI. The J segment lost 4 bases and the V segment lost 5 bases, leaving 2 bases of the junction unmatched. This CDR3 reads CASSGDRAYGYTF. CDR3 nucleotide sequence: TGTGCCAGCTCAGGGGACAGGGCCTATGGCTACACCTTC.

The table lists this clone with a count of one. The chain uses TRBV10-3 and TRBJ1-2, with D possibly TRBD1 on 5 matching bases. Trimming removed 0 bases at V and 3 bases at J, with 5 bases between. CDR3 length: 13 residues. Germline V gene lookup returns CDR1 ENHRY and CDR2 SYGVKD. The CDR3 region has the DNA TGTGCCATCAGTGAGTCGACAGACTATGGCTACACCTTC. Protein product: CAISESTDYGYTF.

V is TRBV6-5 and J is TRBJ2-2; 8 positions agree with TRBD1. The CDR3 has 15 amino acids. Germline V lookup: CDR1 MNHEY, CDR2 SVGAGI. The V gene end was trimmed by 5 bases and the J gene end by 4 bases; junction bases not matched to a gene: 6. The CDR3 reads CASSGWTGFTGELFF. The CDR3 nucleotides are TGTGCCAGCAGTGGATGGACAGGGTTCACCGGGGAGCTGTTTTTT.

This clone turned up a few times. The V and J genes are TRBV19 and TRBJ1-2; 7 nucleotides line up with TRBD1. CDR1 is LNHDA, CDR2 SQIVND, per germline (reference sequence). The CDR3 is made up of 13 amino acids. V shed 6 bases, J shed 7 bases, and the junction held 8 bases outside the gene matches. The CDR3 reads CASSPNRGGGYTF. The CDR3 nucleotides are TGTGCCAGTAGCCCCAACAGGGGTGGTGGCTACACCTTC.